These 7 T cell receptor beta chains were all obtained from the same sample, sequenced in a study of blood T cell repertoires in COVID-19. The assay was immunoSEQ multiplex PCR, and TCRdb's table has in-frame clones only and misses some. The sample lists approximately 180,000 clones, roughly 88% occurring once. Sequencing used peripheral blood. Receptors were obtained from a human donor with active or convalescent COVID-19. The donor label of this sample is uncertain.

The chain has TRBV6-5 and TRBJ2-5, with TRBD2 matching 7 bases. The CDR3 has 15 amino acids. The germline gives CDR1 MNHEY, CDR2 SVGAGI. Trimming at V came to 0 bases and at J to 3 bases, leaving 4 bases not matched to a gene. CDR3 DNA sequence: TGTGCCAGCAGTTACTCGATTGGGGGGGAAGAGACCCAGTACTTC. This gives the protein CASSYSIGGEETQYF.

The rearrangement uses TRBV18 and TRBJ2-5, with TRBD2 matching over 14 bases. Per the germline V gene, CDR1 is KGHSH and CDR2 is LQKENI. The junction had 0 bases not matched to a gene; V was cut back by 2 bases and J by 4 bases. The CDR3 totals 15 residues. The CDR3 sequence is CASSPGTSGRETQYF. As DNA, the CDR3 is TGTGCCAGCTCACCAGGGACTAGCGGGAGAGAGACCCAGTACTTC.

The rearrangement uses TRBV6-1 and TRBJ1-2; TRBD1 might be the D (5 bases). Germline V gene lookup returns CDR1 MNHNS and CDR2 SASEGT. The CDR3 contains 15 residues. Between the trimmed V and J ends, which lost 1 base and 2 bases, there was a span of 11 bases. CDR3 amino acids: CASSEGGRVNYGYTF. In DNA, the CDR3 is TGTGCCAGCAGTGAAGGGGGCAGGGTGAACTATGGCTACACCTTC.

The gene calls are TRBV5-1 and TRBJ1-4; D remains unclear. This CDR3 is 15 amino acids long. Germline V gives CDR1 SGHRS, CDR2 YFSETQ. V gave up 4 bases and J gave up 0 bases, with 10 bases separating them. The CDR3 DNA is TGCGCCAGCAGCCCTGCAACTTCAACTAATGAAAAACTGTTTTTT. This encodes CASSPATSTNEKLFF.

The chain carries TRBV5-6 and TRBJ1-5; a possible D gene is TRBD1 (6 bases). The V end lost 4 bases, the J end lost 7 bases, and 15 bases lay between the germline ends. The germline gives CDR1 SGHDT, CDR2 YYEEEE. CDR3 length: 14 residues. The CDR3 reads CASSDAGARQPQHF. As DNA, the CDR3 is TGTGCCAGCAGCGACGCGGGGGCGCGACAGCCCCAGCATTTT.

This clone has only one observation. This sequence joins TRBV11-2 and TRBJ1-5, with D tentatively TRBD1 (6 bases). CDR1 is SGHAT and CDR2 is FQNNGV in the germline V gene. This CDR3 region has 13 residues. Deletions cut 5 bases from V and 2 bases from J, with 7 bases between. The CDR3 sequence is CASSKGGNQPQHF. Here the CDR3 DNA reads TGTGCCAGCAGCAAGGGGGGCAATCAGCCCCAGCATTTT. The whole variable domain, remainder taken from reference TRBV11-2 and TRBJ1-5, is EAGVAQSPRYKIIEKRQSVAFWCNPISGHATLYWYQQILGQGPKLLIQFQNNGVVDDSQLPKDRFSAERLKGVDSTLKIQPAKLEDSAVYLCASSKGGNQPQHFGDGTRLSIL.

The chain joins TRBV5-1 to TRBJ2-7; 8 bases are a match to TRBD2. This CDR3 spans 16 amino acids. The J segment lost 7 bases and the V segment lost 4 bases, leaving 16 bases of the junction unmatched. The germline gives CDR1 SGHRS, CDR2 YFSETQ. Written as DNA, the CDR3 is TGCGCCAGCAGCCCTCAGAGCGGGAGCGCCTCTGGGGAGCAGTACTTC. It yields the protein CASSPQSGSASGEQYF.